A single sample is the source of the 18 T cell receptor beta chains below, sequenced in a study of OX40 agonist ivuxolimab in advanced cancers. The protocol used for the library was the immunoSEQ multiplex PCR assay. Drawn from immuneACCESS, this table holds only the in-frame rearrangements with V and J called that TCRdb kept. Clones are partly lost; checked studies trace under half to an unresolved V gene and leave the rest unexplained. The sample table shows roughly 28,000 clones, and over 75% are seen once. The top ten constitute 25% to 30% of the sample. Sequences were derived from CD4+ or CD8+ T cells sorted from blood, sampled in a trial of the OX40 agonist ivuxolimab. The receptor source for this set is an adult with an advanced solid tumor such as melanoma, head and neck, liver or kidney cancer.

The J gene is TRBJ2-1, the V gene TRBV4-1; D is ambiguous. CDR1 is MGHRA and CDR2 is YSYEKL in the germline V gene. CDR3 length: 11 amino acids. Trimming took 4 bases from V and 7 from J, leaving 5 bases between them. CDR3 bases: TGCGCCAGCAGCCTGGGAAATGAGCAGTTCTTC. Protein sequence: CASSLGNEQFF.

V and J are TRBV15 and TRBJ2-4; no clear D. Trimming cost V 0 bases and J 0 bases, with 12 bases left between them. The CDR3 is 17 residues long. Germline lookup yields CDR1 LNHNV and CDR2 YYDKDF (reference sequence). CDR3 sequence reads: CATSREKALLAKNIQYF. CDR3 sequence (DNA): TGTGCCACCAGCAGAGAAAAGGCCCTACTAGCCAAAAACATTCAGTACTTC.

The J gene is TRBJ2-5, the V gene TRBV6-5; D gene ambiguous. CDR3 length: 11 amino acids. Trimming took off 4 bases at V and 3 bases at J, with 3 bases between the two ends. CDR1 MNHEY and CDR2 SVGAGI come from the germline V gene. The CDR3 sequence is CASSSKETQYF. For the CDR3, the DNA is TGTGCCAGCAGTTCGAAAGAGACCCAGTACTTC.

The gene calls are TRBV13 and TRBJ2-7; D gene unclear. V lost 5 bases, J lost 1 base, and 9 bases lay in between. The CDR3 consists of 13 residues. The germline CDR1 and CDR2 sequences are PRHDT and FYEKMQ (reference sequence). CDR3 bases: TGTGCCAGCAGCCCCGCAAGGTCCTACGAGCAGTACTTC. The encoded protein is CASSPARSYEQYF.

This clone was seen once. The chain recombines TRBV9 with TRBJ2-1; no reliable D call. CDR1 and CDR2 (germline): SGDLS, YYNGEE. This CDR3 contains 12 residues. V gave up 3 bases and J gave up 8 bases, with 9 bases separating them. In nucleotides, the CDR3 is TGTGCCAGCAGCGCCACCCCGGATGAGCAGTTCTTC. Translated: CASSATPDEQFF.

V gene TRBV6-6 combines with J gene TRBJ1-4; D perhaps matches TRBD1 (6 bases). Trimming removed 2 bases at V and 4 bases at J, with 14 bases between. Germline lookup yields CDR1 MNHNY and CDR2 SVGAGI (reference sequence). CDR3 length: 16 amino acids. CDR3 in DNA: TGTGCCAGCAGTTACGACACAGGGTTATTTAATGAAAAACTGTTTTTT. It encodes CASSYDTGLFNEKLFF.

The chain employs TRBV20-1 and TRBJ2-5; TRBD1 might be the D (6 bases). CDR3 length: 10 residues. V dropped 6 bases and J dropped 14 bases, with 16 bases sitting between them. Germline V gene sequence: CDR1 DFQATT, CDR2 SNEGSKA (reference sequence). The chain's CDR3 is CSADGQQPYF. The CDR3 DNA is TGCAGTGCCGACGGACAGCAGCCTTACTTC.

J is TRBJ2-1 and V is TRBV7-9; D uncertain. CDR3 length: 16 residues. The germline V gene encodes CDR1 SEHNR and CDR2 FQNEAQ (reference sequence). The germline V and J ends were trimmed by 2 bases and 2 bases, with 13 bases remaining between them. The CDR3 reads CASSLRVASTYNEQFF. The DNA of the CDR3 is TGTGCCAGCAGCTTACGGGTTGCCTCTACCTACAATGAGCAGTTCTTC.

The chain couples TRBV7-3 to TRBJ1-5; no definite D call. Germline V gives CDR1 SGHTA, CDR2 FQGTGA. The CDR3 is 13 amino acids. Trimming took 2 bases from V and 6 from J, leaving 8 bases between them. The CDR3 DNA follows: TGTGCCAGCAGCTTAGATCTTGGTCAGCCCCAGCATTTT. Its translation is CASSLDLGQPQHF.

In this sample, this clone turned up once. The CDR3 is CASRDRGTYEQYF. In nucleotides, the CDR3 is TGTGCCAGCAGGGACAGGGGTACCTACGAGCAGTACTTC. This chain links TRBV6-1 with TRBJ2-7, with TRBD1 matching 9 bases. The germline V gene has CDR1 MNHNS and CDR2 SASEGT. V was clipped by 6 bases and J by 2 bases; unmatched bases: 2. CDR3 length equals 13 residues.

V and J are TRBV19 and TRBJ2-7; TRBD1 agrees at 11 bases. V lost 7 bases to trimming and J lost 0 bases; unmatched junction nucleotides: 2. This CDR3 comprises 14 residues. The germline V gene has CDR1 LNHDA and CDR2 SQIVND (reference sequence). In DNA, the CDR3 is TGTGCCAGTACCGGGACAGGGGGCTCCTACGAGCAGTACTTC. This translates into CASTGTGGSYEQYF.

This chain connects TRBV30 to TRBJ2-7; 11 positions agree with TRBD1. V dropped 5 bases and J dropped 2; count of bases not matched to a gene: 5. Germline V CDR1 and CDR2: GTSNPN, SVGIG (reference sequence). The CDR3 loop spans 14 amino acids. The CDR3 loop is CAWEPGQGAYEQYF. CDR3 nucleotides: TGTGCCTGGGAGCCGGGACAGGGGGCCTACGAGCAGTACTTC.

The V and J genes are TRBV29-1 and TRBJ2-7, with TRBD1 identical over 10 bases. From germline, CDR1 is SQVTM and CDR2 ANQGSEA. V shed 1 base, J shed 2 bases, and the junction held 2 bases outside the gene matches. This CDR3 region has 14 residues. The CDR3 sequence is CSVEGDRGTYEQYF. Written as DNA, the CDR3 is TGCAGCGTTGAAGGGGACAGGGGCACCTACGAGCAGTACTTC.

The chain employs TRBV9 and TRBJ2-1; a weak D match, TRBD2 (5 bases). Trimming removed 0 bases from V and 0 bases from J, with 10 bases in between. CDR3 length equals 16 residues. CDR1 is SGDLS and CDR2 is YYNGEE in the germline V gene. The CDR3 loop is CASSVGGFGSYNEQFF. The CDR3 DNA reads TGTGCCAGCAGCGTAGGCGGGTTCGGCTCCTACAATGAGCAGTTCTTC.

This chain connects TRBV6-4 to TRBJ2-4; D not resolved. The CDR3 sequence is 15 residues long. Germline V gives CDR1 MRHNA, CDR2 SNTAGT. The germline V and J ends were trimmed by 5 bases and 2 bases, with 13 bases remaining between them. The chain's CDR3 is CASSYYRATKNIQYF. The DNA of the CDR3 is TGTGCCAGCAGTTATTATCGGGCGACCAAAAACATTCAGTACTTC.

The chain uses TRBV27 and TRBJ2-1; 7 nucleotides line up with TRBD2. The V segment lost 1 base and the J segment 4 bases; nucleotides outside the gene matches: 7. CDR1 and CDR2 from the germline V gene are MNHEY and SMNVEV (reference sequence). The CDR3 sequence is 16 residues long. CDR3 in amino acids: CASSLFPSGGYNEQFF. CDR3 nucleotide sequence: TGTGCCAGCAGTTTATTCCCTAGCGGAGGGTACAATGAGCAGTTCTTC.

The V and J genes are TRBV9 and TRBJ2-3; D may be TRBD1 (5 bases). This CDR3 has 17 residues. Germline V gene data show CDR1 as SGDLS and CDR2 as YYNGEE. Trimming stripped 0 bases from V and 0 bases from J, with 14 bases between. The CDR3 loop is CASSVGYGALSTDTQYF. The CDR3 nucleotides read TGTGCCAGCAGCGTAGGCTATGGGGCCCTTAGCACAGATACGCAGTATTTT. Full variable domain (missing parts from reference TRBV9 and TRBJ2-3): DSGVTQTPKHLITATGQRVTLRCSPRSGDLSVYWYQQSLDQGLQFLIQYYNGEERAKGNILERFSAQQFPDLHSELNLSSLELGDSALYFCASSVGYGALSTDTQYFGPGTRLTVL.

The gene calls are TRBV21-1 and TRBJ2-7; the D call in the table, TRBD1, was not verified against the DNA. TRBV21-1 represents a pseudogene. The CDR3 contains 17 residues. The DNA of the CDR3 is TGTGCCAGCAGCAAATGGTTTCTGGGCCCGTCGAGCTTCGAGCAGTACTTC. It yields the protein CASSKWFLGPSSFEQYF.